A single sample is the source of the 23 T cell receptor beta chains below, sequenced in a study of cytomegalovirus exposure and HLA in healthy donors. PCR involved 60 Vbeta and 13 Jbeta primers. Profiling relied on immunoSEQ multiplex PCR, and the TCRdb table lists in-frame clones only, not all of them. The table lists 150,000 to 200,000 clones, around 77% of them singletons. The source material was PBMCs. The receptors derive from a woman aged 45-65 years in good health and CMV-seropositive.

This chain uses TRBV5-4 with TRBJ1-2; TRBD1 is a possible D gene (6 bases). Per germline, CDR1 SGHNT and CDR2 YYREEE (reference sequence). The CDR3 runs 15 residues. V dropped 1 base and J dropped 8 bases, with 18 bases sitting between them. The chain's CDR3 is CASSLILRDIRGYTF. CDR3 in DNA: TGTGCCAGCAGCTTGATCTTACGGGACATCCGGGGCTACACCTTC. Filled out from reference TRBV5-4 and TRBJ1-2, the complete variable domain reads ETGVTQSPTHLIKTRGQQVTLRCSSQSGHNTVSWYQQALGQGPQFIFQYYREEENGRGNFPPRFSGLQFPNYSSELNVNALELDDSALYLCASSLILRDIRGYTFGSGTRLTVV.

In the case of this clone: The germline gene is not matched at one end of the junction; a read error may be the cause. V usage is TRBV7-7 and J usage is TRBJ2-1; the match to TRBD2 covers 13 bases. The CDR3 runs to 15 residues. Germline V gene sequence: CDR1 SSHAT, CDR2 FNYEAQ (reference sequence). The CDR3 here is CASSIGLAGVTEQFF. CDR3 coding DNA: TGTGCTAGCAGCATCGGACTAGCGGGAGTAACTGAGCAGTTCTTC.

The chain couples TRBV9 to TRBJ2-5; 8 positions match TRBD2. Germline V gives CDR1 SGDLS, CDR2 YYNGEE. The CDR3 covers 13 residues. Unmatched junction bases numbered 2, after V lost 3 bases and J lost 4 bases. DNA for the CDR3: TGTGCCAGCAGCGGGACTAGCCGAGAGACCCAGTACTTC. Its protein product is CASSGTSRETQYF.

The sample holds one count of this clone. V gene TRBV9 combines with J gene TRBJ2-2; 10 nucleotides match TRBD2. Losses at the gene ends were 3 bases for V and 6 bases for J; bases not matched to a gene: 8. This CDR3 spans 16 amino acids. Per the germline V gene, CDR1 is SGDLS and CDR2 is YYNGEE. DNA for the CDR3: TGTGCCAGCAGCGCTTCAACTGGGACTAGCGCCGGGGAGCTGTTTTTT. Encoded protein: CASSASTGTSAGELFF. The full variable domain, completed using reference TRBV9 and TRBJ2-2, is DSGVTQTPKHLITATGQRVTLRCSPRSGDLSVYWYQQSLDQGLQFLIQYYNGEERAKGNILERFSAQQFPDLHSELNLSSLELGDSALYFCASSASTGTSAGELFFGEGSRLTVL.

This clone was seen a handful of times. The chain employs TRBV19 and TRBJ2-6, with D unclear. Trimming took off 3 bases at V and 1 base at J, with 4 bases between the two ends. Germline CDR1 reads LNHDA; CDR2 reads SQIVND (reference sequence). The CDR3 length is 14 residues. The CDR3 loop reads CASSIQSGANVLTF. CDR3 nucleotides: TGTGCCAGTAGTATCCAGTCTGGGGCCAACGTCCTGACTTTC.

The CDR3 coding sequence is TGCGCCAGCAGCTTTTATGGTGTGGGCGAGACCCAGTACTTC. It is translated as CASSFYGVGETQYF. The rearrangement joins TRBV5-1 to TRBJ2-5; no reliable D call. The V and J ends lost 2 bases and 5 bases respectively, with 13 bases between them. The CDR3 runs 14 residues. Per the germline V gene, CDR1 is SGHRS and CDR2 is YFSETQ. The full variable domain, completed using reference TRBV5-1 and TRBJ2-5, is KAGVTQTPRYLIKTRGQQVTLSCSPISGHRSVSWYQQTPGQGLQFLFEYFSETQRNKGNFPGRFSGRQFSNSRSEMNVSTLELGDSALYLCASSFYGVGETQYFGPGTRLLVL.

V usage is TRBV5-5 and J usage is TRBJ1-5; 7 bases are shared with TRBD1. Trimming took 4 bases from V and 4 from J; bases not matched to a gene: 2. This CDR3 region has 13 residues. The germline gives CDR1 SGHKS, CDR2 YYEKEE (reference sequence). CDR3 loop: CASSMGQNQPQHF. Here the CDR3 DNA reads TGTGCCAGCAGCATGGGACAGAATCAGCCCCAGCATTTT.

This rearrangement joins TRBV27 to TRBJ2-3, with D maybe TRBD2 (6 bases). The CDR3 spans 13 residues. V was shortened by 1 base and J by 5 bases, with 7 bases between the two germline ends. Germline V CDR1 and CDR2: MNHEY, SMNVEV (reference sequence). CDR3 loop: CASSLWDLDTQYF. DNA of the CDR3: TGTGCCAGCAGTTTATGGGACTTAGATACGCAGTATTTT.

The chain employs TRBV5-1 and TRBJ2-3; 9 bases fit TRBD2. Germline lookup yields CDR1 SGHRS and CDR2 YFSETQ. Trimming at V came to 4 bases and at J to 4 bases, leaving 4 bases not matched to a gene. The CDR3 runs 14 residues. The CDR3: CASSPGGGADTQYF. CDR3 in DNA: TGCGCCAGCAGCCCCGGCGGGGGGGCAGATACGCAGTATTTT.

This clone has more than one count but fewer than ten. The V call is TRBV27, the J call TRBJ2-7; 9 nucleotides line up with TRBD2. Germline CDR1 MNHEY, CDR2 SMNVEV (reference sequence). The CDR3 loop spans 16 amino acids. V was clipped by 6 bases and J by 4 bases; unmatched bases: 13. CDR3 region: CASSSSAGGPTYEQYF. The CDR3 region has the DNA TGTGCCAGCAGCTCCTCGGCGGGAGGGCCTACTTACGAGCAGTACTTC.

This chain connects TRBV27 to TRBJ2-7; D not certain. Germline assignment: CDR1 MNHEY and CDR2 SMNVEV (reference sequence). The CDR3 has 14 residues. The germline V and J ends were trimmed by 2 bases and 2 bases, with 10 bases remaining between them. This CDR3 reads CASSLGAATYEQYF. CDR3 bases: TGTGCCAGCAGTTTAGGAGCAGCCACCTACGAGCAGTACTTC.

The J gene is TRBJ1-3, the V gene TRBV28; no firm D call. CDR3 length: 13 residues. Trimming removed 7 bases from V and 3 bases from J, with 10 bases in between. CDR1 is MDHEN, CDR2 SYDVKM, per germline. The CDR3, as DNA: TGTGCCAGCAAACGGGGAGGTGGAAACACCATATATTTT. The encoded protein is CASKRGGGNTIYF.

The chain couples TRBV28 to TRBJ2-5; TRBD1 is a possible D gene (6 bases). Germline-derived CDR1 and CDR2 are MDHEN and SYDVKM. CDR3 length equals 12 residues. V was pared by 7 bases and J by 6 bases, with 12 bases between. The CDR3 DNA follows: TGTGCCAGCACTCAGGGGCTGAAGACCCAGTACTTC. Its protein product is CASTQGLKTQYF.

The J gene is TRBJ2-2, the V gene TRBV4-2; TRBD2 matches 9 bases. CDR3 length equals 16 residues. Trimming at V came to 0 bases and at J to 6 bases, leaving 5 bases not matched to a gene. The germline gives CDR1 LGHNA, CDR2 YNFKEQ. The CDR3 DNA follows: TGTGCCAGCAGCCAAGATCCTGGCGGGAGGGCCGGGGAGCTGTTTTTT. As protein: CASSQDPGGRAGELFF.

The J gene is TRBJ2-7, the V gene TRBV4-1, with 11 positions matching TRBD2. This CDR3 spans 16 amino acids. Trimming at V came to 0 bases and at J to 4 bases, leaving 5 bases not matched to a gene. In germline, CDR1 is MGHRA, CDR2 YSYEKL. The CDR3 sequence: CASSQEETSGVYEQYF. CDR3 nucleotides: TGCGCCAGCAGCCAAGAAGAGACTAGCGGGGTGTACGAGCAGTACTTC.

This clone was counted once. The rearrangement uses TRBV10-1 and TRBJ1-1; TRBD1 is a possible D gene (6 bases). This CDR3 contains 13 residues. Germline V lookup: CDR1 WNHNN, CDR2 SYGVQD (reference sequence). V lost 5 bases and J lost 3, with 10 bases in between. Here the CDR3 DNA reads TGCGCCAGCAGTACAGGGATGGACACTGAAGCTTTCTTT. Residues: CASSTGMDTEAFF.

CDR3 protein: CASSLRAGVSGNTIYF. CDR3 nucleotide sequence: TGTGCCAGCAGCTTACGAGCAGGGGTCTCTGGAAACACCATATATTTT. V usage is TRBV7-8 and J usage is TRBJ1-3, with a weak D call TRBD1 (6 bases). The V and J ends lost 2 bases and 0 bases respectively, with 11 bases between them. CDR1 is SGHVS and CDR2 is FQNEAQ in the germline V gene. This CDR3 is built from 16 residues. The full variable domain, in which reference TRBV7-8 and TRBJ1-3 provide the parts outside the CDR3, is GAGVSQSPRYKVAKRGQDVALRCDPISGHVSLFWYQQALGQGPEFLTYFQNEAQLDKSGLPSDRFFAERPEGSVSTLKIQRTQQEDSAVYLCASSLRAGVSGNTIYFGEGSWLTVV.

The gene calls are TRBV7-8 and TRBJ2-5, with TRBD2 identical over 8 bases. The J call may be faulty, since TRBJ2-7 better matches the DNA end. Per the germline V gene, CDR1 is SGHVS and CDR2 is FQNEAQ. CDR3 size: 16 residues. The CDR3 sequence: CASSLLLGGASYEQYF. As DNA, the CDR3 is TGTGCCAGCAGCTTACTCCTCGGGGGGGCCTCCTACGAGCAGTACTTC.

The J gene is TRBJ2-3, the V gene TRBV28; D is perhaps TRBD2 (6 bases). Germline V gives CDR1 MDHEN, CDR2 SYDVKM. The CDR3 sequence is 16 residues long. With 6 bases removed from V and 5 bases from J, the gap between germline ends came to 21 bases. CDR3 bases: TGTGCCAGCAGGGGATTACCTGGGGGGACGGTAGATACGCAGTATTTT. Translated: CASRGLPGGTVDTQYF.

The rearrangement links TRBV27 to TRBJ1-5; 7 bases are shared with TRBD1. Losses at the gene ends were 6 bases for V and 4 bases for J; bases not matched to a gene: 9. Looked up from germline, CDR1 is MNHEY and CDR2 is SMNVEV (reference sequence). This CDR3 has 15 amino acids. The CDR3 loop is CASSLQGPGNQPQHF. The DNA of the CDR3 is TGTGCCAGCAGCCTACAGGGGCCGGGTAATCAGCCCCAGCATTTT.

The gene calls are TRBV5-1 and TRBJ1-4; D perhaps matches TRBD1 (5 bases). The germline V and J ends were trimmed by 0 bases and 7 bases, with 16 bases remaining between them. Germline loops: CDR1 SGHRS, CDR2 YFSETQ. The CDR3 has 16 residues. The CDR3 is CASSLGTLIQGEKLFF. The CDR3 nucleotides are TGCGCCAGCAGCTTGGGGACACTGATTCAAGGTGAAAAACTGTTTTTT.

This chain uses TRBV5-6 with TRBJ2-5, with TRBD2 as a possible D gene (5 bases). Trimming pared 2 bases from V and 2 bases from J, leaving 7 bases between. The CDR3 runs 13 residues. Germline CDR1 reads SGHDT; CDR2 reads YYEEEE. In DNA form, the CDR3 reads TGTGCCAGCAGCTTTCGGGGACAAGAGACCCAGTACTTC. This translates into CASSFRGQETQYF.

V gene TRBV6-6 combines with J gene TRBJ2-2, with TRBD1 matching 8 bases. Germline values: CDR1 MNHNY, CDR2 SVGAGI (reference sequence). This CDR3 comprises 16 residues. With 2 bases clipped from V and 3 bases from J, the junction kept 5 bases outside the gene matches. CDR3 amino acids: CASSYPGQGHTGELFF. The DNA of the CDR3 is TGTGCCAGCAGTTACCCCGGACAGGGTCACACCGGGGAGCTGTTTTTT.